This TCR beta chain derives from a study of cytomegalovirus exposure and HLA in healthy donors. Findings of the study overall: 164 TCR beta chains were listed as cytomegalovirus-associated. According to a later analysis, TCR clusters from the first cohort tended to co-occur in the 120 or so validation repertoires.

Produced via immunoSEQ multiplex PCR; TCRdb's table is partial and in-frame only. The sample includes around 190,000 clones, 81% of them seen just once. Regarding this clone: Antigen: not known.

In germline, CDR1 is SEHNR, CDR2 FQNEAQ (reference sequence). The CDR3 has 15 residues. The germline V and J ends were trimmed by 2 bases and 0 bases, with 11 bases remaining between them. This TCR was sampled from a woman younger than 45 in good health and CMV-seronegative. This chain joins TRBV7-9 and TRBJ2-7; no clear D gene. Specimen: PBMCs. The CDR3 is CASSLTSSLSYEQYF. In DNA, the CDR3 is TGTGCCAGCAGCTTAACATCCTCTCTCTCCTACGAGCAGTACTTC.